The clone carrying this TCR beta chain was seen at least ten times. Its antigen is still unknown. These data are taken from a study of T-cell reconstitution after alpha-beta-depleted transplantation in children. Findings and caveats of the study: A year had passed since transplant, and T-cell counts and diversity by then came mostly from newly produced T cells. Several hundred rapidly expanded clones from non-depleted graft cells reportedly supplied alpha-beta T cells about two months post-transplant.

As it was prepared, the TCRbeta library received unique molecular identifiers. TCRdb re-called the PCR reads through MiXCR, storing one row per CDR3 protein. The sample consists of roughly 160,000 distinct CDR3 sequences, around 10% of them appearing once. The CDR3 totals 17 residues. The chain carries TRBV21-1 and TRBJ2-1; whether TRBD1, the table's D call, matches the DNA was not checked. TRBV21-1 is reported as a pseudogene. Sequences were derived from PBMCs, sampled before TCRalphabeta/CD19-depleted stem cell transplant. The clonotype originates from a boy aged 2 to 10 with acute myeloid leukemia, due to receive a stem cell transplant. This CDR3 reads CASSNSSGQTTYNEQFF. The CDR3 DNA sequence: TGTGCCAGCAGCAATTCTTCTGGACAGACCACCTACAATGAGCAGTTCTTC.